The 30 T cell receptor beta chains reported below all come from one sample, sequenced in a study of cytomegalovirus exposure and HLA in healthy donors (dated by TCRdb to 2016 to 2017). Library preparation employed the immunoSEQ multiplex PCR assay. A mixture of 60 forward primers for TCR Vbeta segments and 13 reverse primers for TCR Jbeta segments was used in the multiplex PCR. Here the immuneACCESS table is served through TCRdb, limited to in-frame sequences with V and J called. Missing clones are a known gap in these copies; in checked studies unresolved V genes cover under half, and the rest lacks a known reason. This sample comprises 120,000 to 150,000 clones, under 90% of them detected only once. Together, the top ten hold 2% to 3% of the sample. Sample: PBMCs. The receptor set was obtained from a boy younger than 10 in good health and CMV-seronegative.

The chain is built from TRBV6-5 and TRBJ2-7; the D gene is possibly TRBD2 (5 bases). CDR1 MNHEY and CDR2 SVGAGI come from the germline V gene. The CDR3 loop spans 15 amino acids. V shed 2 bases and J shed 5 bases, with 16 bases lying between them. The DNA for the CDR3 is TGTGCCAGCAGTTACGCGGGCCACCACCGGGACGAGCAGTACTTC. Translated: CASSYAGHHRDEQYF.

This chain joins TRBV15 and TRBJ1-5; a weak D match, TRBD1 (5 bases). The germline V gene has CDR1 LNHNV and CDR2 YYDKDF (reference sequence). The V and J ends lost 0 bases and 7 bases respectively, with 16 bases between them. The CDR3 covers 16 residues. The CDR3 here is CATSREIGQGDQPQHF. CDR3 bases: TGTGCCACCAGCAGAGAAATAGGGCAGGGTGACCAGCCCCAGCATTTT.

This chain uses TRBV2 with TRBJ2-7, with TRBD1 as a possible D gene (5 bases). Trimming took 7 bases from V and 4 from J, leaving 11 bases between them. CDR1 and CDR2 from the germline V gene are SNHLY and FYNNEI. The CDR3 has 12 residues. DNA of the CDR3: TGTGCCAGCAACAGGCGACAGTACGAGCAGTACTTC. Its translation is CASNRRQYEQYF.

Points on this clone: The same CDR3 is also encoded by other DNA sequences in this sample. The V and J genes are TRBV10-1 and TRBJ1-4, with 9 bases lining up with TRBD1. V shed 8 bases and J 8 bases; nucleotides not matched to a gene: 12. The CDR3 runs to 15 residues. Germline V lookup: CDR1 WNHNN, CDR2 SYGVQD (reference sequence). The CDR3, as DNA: TGCGCCAGCGGGCCCCAGGACAGGGGTTACGAAAAACTGTTTTTT. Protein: CASGPQDRGYEKLFF.

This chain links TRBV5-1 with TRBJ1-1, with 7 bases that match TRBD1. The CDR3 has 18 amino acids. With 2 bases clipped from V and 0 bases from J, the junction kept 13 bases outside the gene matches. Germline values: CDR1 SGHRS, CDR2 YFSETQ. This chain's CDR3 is CASSLDSFGQAMNTEAFF. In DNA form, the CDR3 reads TGCGCCAGCAGCTTAGACTCTTTCGGACAGGCGATGAACACTGAAGCTTTCTTT.

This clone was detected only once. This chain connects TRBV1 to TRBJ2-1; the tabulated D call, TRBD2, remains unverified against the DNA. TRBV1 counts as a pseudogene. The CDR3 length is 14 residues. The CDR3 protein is CTSSAVSTYNEQFF. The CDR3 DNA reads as TGCACCAGCAGCGCGGTCAGTACTTACAATGAGCAGTTCTTC.

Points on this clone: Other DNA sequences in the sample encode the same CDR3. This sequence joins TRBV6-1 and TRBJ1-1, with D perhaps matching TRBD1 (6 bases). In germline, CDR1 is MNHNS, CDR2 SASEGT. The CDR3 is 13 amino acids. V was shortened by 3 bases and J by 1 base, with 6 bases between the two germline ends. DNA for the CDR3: TGTGCCAGCAGTGAGACAGGGAACACTGAAGCTTTCTTT. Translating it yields CASSETGNTEAFF.

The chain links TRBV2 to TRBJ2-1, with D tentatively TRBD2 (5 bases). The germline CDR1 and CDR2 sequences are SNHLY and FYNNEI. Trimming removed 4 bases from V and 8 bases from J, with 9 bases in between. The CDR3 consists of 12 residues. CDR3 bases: TGTGCCAGCAGTGGGACTCCCGATGAGCAGTTCTTC. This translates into CASSGTPDEQFF.

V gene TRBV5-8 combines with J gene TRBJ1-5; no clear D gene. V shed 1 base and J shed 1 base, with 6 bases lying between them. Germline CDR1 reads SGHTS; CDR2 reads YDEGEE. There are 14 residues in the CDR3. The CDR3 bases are TGTGCCAGCAGCTTGAAACAGAGCAATCAGCCCCAGCATTTT. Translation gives CASSLKQSNQPQHF. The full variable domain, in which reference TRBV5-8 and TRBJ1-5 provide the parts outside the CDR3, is EAGVTQSPTHLIKTRGQQATLRCSPISGHTSVYWYQQALGLGLQFLLWYDEGEERNRGNFPPRFSGRQFPNYSSELNVNALELEDSALYLCASSLKQSNQPQHFGDGTRLSIL.

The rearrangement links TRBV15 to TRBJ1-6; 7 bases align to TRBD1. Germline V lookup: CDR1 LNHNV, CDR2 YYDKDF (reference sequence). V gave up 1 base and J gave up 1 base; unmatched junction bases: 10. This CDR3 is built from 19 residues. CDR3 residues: CATSRVGTGRGSYNSPLHF. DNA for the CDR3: TGTGCCACCAGCAGAGTTGGGACGGGCAGGGGGTCCTATAATTCACCCCTCCACTTT.

CDR3 coding DNA: TGCGCCAGCAGCTTGGACACCTTCACAGATACGCAGTATTTT. It specifies CASSLDTFTDTQYF. The V gene is TRBV5-1, the J gene TRBJ2-3, with D hard to call. Germline V gene data show CDR1 as SGHRS and CDR2 as YFSETQ. CDR3 length: 14 amino acids. V dropped 0 bases and J dropped 2 bases, with 7 bases sitting between them. The whole variable domain, filled in from reference TRBV5-1 and TRBJ2-3, reads KAGVTQTPRYLIKTRGQQVTLSCSPISGHRSVSWYQQTPGQGLQFLFEYFSETQRNKGNFPGRFSGRQFSNSRSEMNVSTLELGDSALYLCASSLDTFTDTQYFGPGTRLTVL.

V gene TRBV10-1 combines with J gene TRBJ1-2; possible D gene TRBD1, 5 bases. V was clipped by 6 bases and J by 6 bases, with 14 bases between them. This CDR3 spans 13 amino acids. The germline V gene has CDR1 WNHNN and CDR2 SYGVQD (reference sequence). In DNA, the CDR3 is TGCGCCAGCAGAATGACAGAATTTAATGGCTACACCTTC. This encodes CASRMTEFNGYTF.

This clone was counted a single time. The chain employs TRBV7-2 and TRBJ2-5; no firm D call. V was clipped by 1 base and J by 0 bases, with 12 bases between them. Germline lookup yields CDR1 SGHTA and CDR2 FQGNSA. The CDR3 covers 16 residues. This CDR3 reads CASSLDPDTYQETQYF. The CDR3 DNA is TGTGCCAGCAGCTTAGACCCCGACACCTACCAAGAGACCCAGTACTTC.

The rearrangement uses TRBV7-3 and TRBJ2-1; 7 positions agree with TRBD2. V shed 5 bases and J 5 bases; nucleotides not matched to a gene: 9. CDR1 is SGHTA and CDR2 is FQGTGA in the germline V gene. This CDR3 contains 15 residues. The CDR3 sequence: CASSPRRGWDNEQFF. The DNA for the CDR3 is TGTGCCAGCAGCCCCAGGCGGGGGTGGGACAATGAGCAGTTCTTC.

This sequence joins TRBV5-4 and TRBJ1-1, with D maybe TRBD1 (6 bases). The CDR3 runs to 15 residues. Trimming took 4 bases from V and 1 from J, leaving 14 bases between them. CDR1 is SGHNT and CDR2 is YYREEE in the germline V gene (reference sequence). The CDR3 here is CASSQTSQGNTEAFF. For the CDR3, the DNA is TGTGCCAGCAGCCAGACATCACAGGGGAACACTGAAGCTTTCTTT.

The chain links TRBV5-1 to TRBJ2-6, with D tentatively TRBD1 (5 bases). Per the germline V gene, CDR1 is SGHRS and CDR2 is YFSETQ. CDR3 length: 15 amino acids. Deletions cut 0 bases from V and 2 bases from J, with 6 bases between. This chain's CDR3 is CASSLDRPGANVLTF. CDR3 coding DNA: TGCGCCAGCAGCTTGGACAGGCCTGGGGCCAACGTCCTGACTTTC.

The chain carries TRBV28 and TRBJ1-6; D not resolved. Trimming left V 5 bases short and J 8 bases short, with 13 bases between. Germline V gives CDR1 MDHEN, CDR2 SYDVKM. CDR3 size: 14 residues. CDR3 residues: CASSAGVNYSPLHF. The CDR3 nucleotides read TGTGCCAGCAGTGCCGGAGTGAACTATTCACCCCTCCACTTT.

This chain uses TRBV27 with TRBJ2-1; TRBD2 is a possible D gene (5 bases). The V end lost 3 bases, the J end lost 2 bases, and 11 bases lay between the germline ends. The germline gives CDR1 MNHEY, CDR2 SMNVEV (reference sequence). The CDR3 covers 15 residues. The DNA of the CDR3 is TGTGCCAGCAGTTTCGGGGTATTTGCCTACAATGAGCAGTTCTTC. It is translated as CASSFGVFAYNEQFF.

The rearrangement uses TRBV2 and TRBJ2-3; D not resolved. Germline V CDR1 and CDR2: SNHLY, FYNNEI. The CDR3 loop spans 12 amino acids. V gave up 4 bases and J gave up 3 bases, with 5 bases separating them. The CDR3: CASSVRTDTQYF. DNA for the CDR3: TGTGCCAGCAGTGTCAGAACAGATACGCAGTATTTT.

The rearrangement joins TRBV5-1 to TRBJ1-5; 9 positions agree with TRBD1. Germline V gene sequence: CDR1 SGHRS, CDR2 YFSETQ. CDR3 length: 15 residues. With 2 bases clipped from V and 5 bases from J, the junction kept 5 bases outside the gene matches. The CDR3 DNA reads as TGCGCCAGCAGCTTAGGGACAGGGATCCATCAGCCCCAGCATTTT. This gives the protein CASSLGTGIHQPQHF.

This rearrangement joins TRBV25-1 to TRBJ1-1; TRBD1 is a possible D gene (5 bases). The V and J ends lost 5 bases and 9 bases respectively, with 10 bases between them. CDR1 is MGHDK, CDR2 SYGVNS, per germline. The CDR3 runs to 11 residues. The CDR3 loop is CASSQGVQAFF. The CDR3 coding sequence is TGTGCCAGCAGTCAAGGGGTACAAGCTTTCTTT.

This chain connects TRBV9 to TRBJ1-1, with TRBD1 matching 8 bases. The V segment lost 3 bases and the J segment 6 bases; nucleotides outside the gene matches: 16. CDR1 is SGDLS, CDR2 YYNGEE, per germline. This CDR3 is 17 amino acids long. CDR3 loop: CASSANRETKDRAEAFF. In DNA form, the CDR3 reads TGTGCCAGCAGCGCAAACCGAGAGACCAAGGACAGGGCTGAAGCTTTCTTT. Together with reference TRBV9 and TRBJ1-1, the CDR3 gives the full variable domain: DSGVTQTPKHLITATGQRVTLRCSPRSGDLSVYWYQQSLDQGLQFLIQYYNGEERAKGNILERFSAQQFPDLHSELNLSSLELGDSALYFCASSANRETKDRAEAFFGQGTRLTVV.

CDR3 residues: CSVGVRPLQETQYF. CDR3 in DNA: TGCAGCGTCGGCGTCAGGCCTCTCCAAGAGACCCAGTACTTC. This sequence joins TRBV29-1 and TRBJ2-5; D gene unclear. V was shortened by 6 bases and J by 1 base, with 15 bases between the two germline ends. The CDR3 covers 14 residues. The V gene's germline CDR1 is SQVTM and CDR2 ANQGSEA.

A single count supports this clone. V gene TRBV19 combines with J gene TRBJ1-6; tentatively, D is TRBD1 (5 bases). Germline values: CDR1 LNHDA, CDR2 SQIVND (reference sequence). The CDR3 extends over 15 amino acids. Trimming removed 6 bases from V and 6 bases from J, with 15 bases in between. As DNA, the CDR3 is TGTGCCAGTAGATCTTCCGACAGAGCTAATTCACCCCTCCACTTT. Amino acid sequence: CASRSSDRANSPLHF.

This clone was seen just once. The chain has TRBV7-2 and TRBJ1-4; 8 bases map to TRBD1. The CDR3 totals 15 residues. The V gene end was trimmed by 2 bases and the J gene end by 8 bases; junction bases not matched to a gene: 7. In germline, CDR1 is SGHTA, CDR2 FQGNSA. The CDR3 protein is CASSLLGQGGEKLFF. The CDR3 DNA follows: TGTGCCAGCAGCTTATTAGGACAGGGTGGAGAAAAACTGTTTTTT.

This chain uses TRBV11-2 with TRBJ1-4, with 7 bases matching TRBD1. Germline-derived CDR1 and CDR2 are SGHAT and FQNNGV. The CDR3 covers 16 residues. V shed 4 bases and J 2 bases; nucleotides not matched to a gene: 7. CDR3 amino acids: CASSYTGVATNEKLFF. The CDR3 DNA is TGTGCCAGCAGCTATACAGGGGTGGCGACTAATGAAAAACTGTTTTTT.

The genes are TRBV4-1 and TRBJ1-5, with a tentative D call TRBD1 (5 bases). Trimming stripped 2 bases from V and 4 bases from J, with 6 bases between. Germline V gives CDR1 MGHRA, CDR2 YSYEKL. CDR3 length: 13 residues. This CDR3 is CASSQSGNQPQHF. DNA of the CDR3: TGCGCCAGCAGCCAATCAGGGAATCAGCCCCAGCATTTT.

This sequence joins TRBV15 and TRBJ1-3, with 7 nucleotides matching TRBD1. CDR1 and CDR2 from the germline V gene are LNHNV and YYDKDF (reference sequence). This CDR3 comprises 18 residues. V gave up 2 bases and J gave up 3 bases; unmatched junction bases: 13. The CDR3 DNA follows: TGTGCCACCAGCAGACCTCAAACAGGGGAGGCTTATGGAAACACCATATATTTT. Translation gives CATSRPQTGEAYGNTIYF.

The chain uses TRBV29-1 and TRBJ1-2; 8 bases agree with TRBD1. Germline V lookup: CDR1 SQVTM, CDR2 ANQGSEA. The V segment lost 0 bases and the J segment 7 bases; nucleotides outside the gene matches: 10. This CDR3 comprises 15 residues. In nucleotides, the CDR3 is TGCAGCGTTGAAGAACGGACAGGGCAAATTGGTGGCTACACCTTC. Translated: CSVEERTGQIGGYTF.

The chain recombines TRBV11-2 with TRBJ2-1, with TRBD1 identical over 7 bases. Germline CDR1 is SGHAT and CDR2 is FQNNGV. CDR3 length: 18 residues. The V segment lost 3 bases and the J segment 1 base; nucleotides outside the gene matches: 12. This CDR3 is CASSFMVRQGWSYNEQFF. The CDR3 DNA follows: TGTGCCAGCAGCTTCATGGTCCGACAGGGATGGTCCTACAATGAGCAGTTCTTC.